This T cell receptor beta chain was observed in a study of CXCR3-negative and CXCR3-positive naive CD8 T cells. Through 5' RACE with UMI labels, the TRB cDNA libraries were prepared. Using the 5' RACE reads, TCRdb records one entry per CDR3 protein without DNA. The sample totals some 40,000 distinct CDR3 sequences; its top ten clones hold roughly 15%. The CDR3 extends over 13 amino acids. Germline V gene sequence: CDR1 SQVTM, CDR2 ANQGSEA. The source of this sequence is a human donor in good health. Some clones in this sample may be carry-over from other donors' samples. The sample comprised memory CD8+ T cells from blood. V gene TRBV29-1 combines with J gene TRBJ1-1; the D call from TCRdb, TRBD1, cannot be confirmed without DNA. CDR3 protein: CSVWGAGPTEAFF.